This TCR beta chain was profiled in a study of tumor-infiltrating lymphocytes in localized non-small cell lung cancer. Whole-study context: Some samples were collected after neoadjuvant chemotherapy; smokers, never-smokers and several histologies were included. Each patient gave resected tumor and non-adjacent uninvolved lung tissue. Study observations and caveats: Tumor T-cell fraction from TCR sequencing was not associated with recurrence-free survival (p = 0.61). Different pieces of the same tissue went to different assays, confounding technical variation with intratumor heterogeneity.

About this clone itself: Its antigen is not known.

Germline CDR1 MNHEY, CDR2 SMNVEV (reference sequence). V lost 3 bases and J 1 base, leaving 15 bases between the germline ends. This CDR3 contains 16 residues. Using immunoSEQ multiplex PCR, the repertoire was profiled, and TCRdb retains in-frame clones only, with some absent. The top ten hold over 6% of the sample, which has more than 20,000 clones, 73% seen once. Sequencing was performed on lung tumor tissue. The sequence was collected from a human donor with non-small cell lung cancer. This chain joins TRBV27 and TRBJ1-1, with a possible D match to TRBD1 (6 bases). DNA for the CDR3: TGTGCCAGCAGTTTCCGGGACATTTTTGGGAACACTGAAGCTTTCTTT. It specifies CASSFRDIFGNTEAFF.